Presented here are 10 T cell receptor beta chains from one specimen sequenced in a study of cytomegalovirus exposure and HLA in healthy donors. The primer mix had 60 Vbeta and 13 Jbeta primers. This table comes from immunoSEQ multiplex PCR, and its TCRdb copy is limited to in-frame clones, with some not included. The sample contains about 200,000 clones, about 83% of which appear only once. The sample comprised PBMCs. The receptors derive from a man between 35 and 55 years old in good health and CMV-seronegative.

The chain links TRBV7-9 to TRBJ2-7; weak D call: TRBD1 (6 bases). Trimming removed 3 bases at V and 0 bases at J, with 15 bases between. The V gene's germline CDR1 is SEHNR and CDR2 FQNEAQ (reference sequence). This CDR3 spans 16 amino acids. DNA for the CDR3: TGTGCCAGCAGCTTCCCGAAGGACAGCAACTCCTACGAGCAGTACTTC. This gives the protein CASSFPKDSNSYEQYF.

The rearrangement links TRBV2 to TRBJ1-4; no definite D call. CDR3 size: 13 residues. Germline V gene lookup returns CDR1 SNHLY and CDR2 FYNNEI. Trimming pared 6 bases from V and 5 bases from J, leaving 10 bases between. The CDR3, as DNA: TGTGCCAGCAGCCCGGGAAGGAATGAAAAACTGTTTTTT. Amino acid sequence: CASSPGRNEKLFF.

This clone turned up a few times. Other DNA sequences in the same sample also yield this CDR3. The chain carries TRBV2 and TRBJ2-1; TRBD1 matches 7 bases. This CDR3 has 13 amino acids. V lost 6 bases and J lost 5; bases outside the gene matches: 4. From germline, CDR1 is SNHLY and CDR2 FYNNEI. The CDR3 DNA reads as TGTGCCAGCAGCGTGGGACAGAACAATGAGCAGTTCTTC. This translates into CASSVGQNNEQFF.

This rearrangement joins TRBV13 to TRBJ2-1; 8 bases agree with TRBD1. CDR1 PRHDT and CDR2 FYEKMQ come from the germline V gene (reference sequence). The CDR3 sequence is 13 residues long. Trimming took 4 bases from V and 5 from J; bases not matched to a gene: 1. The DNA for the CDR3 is TGTGCCAGCAGCTACAGGGGGAACAATGAGCAGTTCTTC. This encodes CASSYRGNNEQFF. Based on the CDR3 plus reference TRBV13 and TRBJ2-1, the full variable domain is AAGVIQSPRHLIKEKRETATLKCYPIPRHDTVYWYQQGPGQDPQFLISFYEKMQSDKGSIPDRFSAQQFSDYHSELNMSSLELGDSALYFCASSYRGNNEQFFGPGTRLTVL.

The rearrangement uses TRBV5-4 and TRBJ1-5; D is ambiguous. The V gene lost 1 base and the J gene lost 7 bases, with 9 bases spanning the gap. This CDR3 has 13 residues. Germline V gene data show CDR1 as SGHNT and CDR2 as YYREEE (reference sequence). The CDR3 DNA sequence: TGTGCCAGCAGCTTGTCGCCAGGCCAGCCCCAGCATTTT. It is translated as CASSLSPGQPQHF.

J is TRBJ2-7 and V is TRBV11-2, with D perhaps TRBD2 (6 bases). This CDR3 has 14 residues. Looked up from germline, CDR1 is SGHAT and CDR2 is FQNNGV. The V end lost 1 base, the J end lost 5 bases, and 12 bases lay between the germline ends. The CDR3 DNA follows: TGTGCCAGCAGCTTAGCGGGAGTGCTTAACGAGCAGTACTTC. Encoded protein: CASSLAGVLNEQYF.

The CDR3 DNA reads as TGTGCCAGCTCACCGAGCGGGGGAAGCTACAATGAGCAGTTCTTC. Its protein product is CASSPSGGSYNEQFF. The rearrangement joins TRBV18 to TRBJ2-1; the match to TRBD2 covers 8 bases. Germline CDR1 and CDR2: KGHSH and LQKENI. V shed 3 bases and J 3 bases; nucleotides not matched to a gene: 4. CDR3 length: 15 amino acids.

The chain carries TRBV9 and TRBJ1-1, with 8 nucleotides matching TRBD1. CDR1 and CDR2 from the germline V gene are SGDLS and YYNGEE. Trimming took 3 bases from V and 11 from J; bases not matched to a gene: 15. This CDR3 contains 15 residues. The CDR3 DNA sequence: TGTGCCAGCAGCGGACCAGGGGGCGGGATTAAAAGGGCTTTCTTT. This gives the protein CASSGPGGGIKRAFF. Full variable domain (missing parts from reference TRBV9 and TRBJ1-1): DSGVTQTPKHLITATGQRVTLRCSPRSGDLSVYWYQQSLDQGLQFLIQYYNGEERAKGNILERFSAQQFPDLHSELNLSSLELGDSALYFCASSGPGGGIKRAFFGQGTRLTVV.

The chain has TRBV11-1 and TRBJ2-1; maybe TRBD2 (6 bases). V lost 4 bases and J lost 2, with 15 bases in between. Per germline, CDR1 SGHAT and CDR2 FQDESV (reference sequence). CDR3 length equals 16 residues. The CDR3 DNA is TGTGCCAGCAGCTCCGAGGACCGGGAGCCCTACAATGAGCAGTTCTTC. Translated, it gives CASSSEDREPYNEQFF.

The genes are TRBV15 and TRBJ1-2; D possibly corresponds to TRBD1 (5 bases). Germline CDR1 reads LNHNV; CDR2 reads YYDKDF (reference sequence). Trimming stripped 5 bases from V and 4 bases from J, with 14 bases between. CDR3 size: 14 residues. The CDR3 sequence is CATSGGTEVYGYTF. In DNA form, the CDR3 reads TGTGCCACCAGCGGAGGGACGGAGGTCTATGGCTACACCTTC.